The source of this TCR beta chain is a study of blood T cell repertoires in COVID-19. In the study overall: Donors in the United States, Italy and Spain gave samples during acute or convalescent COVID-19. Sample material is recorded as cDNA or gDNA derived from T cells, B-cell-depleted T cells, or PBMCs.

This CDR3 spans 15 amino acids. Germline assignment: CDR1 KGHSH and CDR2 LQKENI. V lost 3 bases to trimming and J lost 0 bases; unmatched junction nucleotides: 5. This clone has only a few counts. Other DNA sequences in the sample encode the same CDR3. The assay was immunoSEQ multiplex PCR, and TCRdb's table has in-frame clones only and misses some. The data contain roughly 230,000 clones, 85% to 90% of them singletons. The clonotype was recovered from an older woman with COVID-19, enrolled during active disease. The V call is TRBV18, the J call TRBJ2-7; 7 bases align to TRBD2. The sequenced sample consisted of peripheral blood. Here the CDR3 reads CASSPSAGSSYEQYF. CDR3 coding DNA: TGTGCCAGCTCACCCTCAGCGGGGAGCTCCTACGAGCAGTACTTC.